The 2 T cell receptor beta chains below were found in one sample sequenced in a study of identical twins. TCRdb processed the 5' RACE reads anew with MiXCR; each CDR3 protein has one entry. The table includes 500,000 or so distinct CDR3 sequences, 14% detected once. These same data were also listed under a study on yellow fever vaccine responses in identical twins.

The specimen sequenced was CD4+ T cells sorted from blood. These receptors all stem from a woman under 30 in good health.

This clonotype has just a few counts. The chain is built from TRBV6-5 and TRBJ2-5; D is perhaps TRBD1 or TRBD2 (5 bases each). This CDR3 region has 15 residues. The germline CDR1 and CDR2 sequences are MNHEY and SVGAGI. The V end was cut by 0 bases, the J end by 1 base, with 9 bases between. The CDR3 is CASSYSGALQETQYF. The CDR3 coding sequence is TGTGCCAGCAGTTACTCCGGGGCCCTCCAAGAGACCCAGTACTTC.

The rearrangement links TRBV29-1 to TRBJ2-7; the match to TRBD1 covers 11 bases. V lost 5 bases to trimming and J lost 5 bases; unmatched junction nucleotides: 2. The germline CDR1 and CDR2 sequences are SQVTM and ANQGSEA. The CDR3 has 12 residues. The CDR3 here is CSVRTGGNEQYF. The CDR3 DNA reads TGCAGCGTTCGGACAGGGGGCAACGAGCAGTACTTC.